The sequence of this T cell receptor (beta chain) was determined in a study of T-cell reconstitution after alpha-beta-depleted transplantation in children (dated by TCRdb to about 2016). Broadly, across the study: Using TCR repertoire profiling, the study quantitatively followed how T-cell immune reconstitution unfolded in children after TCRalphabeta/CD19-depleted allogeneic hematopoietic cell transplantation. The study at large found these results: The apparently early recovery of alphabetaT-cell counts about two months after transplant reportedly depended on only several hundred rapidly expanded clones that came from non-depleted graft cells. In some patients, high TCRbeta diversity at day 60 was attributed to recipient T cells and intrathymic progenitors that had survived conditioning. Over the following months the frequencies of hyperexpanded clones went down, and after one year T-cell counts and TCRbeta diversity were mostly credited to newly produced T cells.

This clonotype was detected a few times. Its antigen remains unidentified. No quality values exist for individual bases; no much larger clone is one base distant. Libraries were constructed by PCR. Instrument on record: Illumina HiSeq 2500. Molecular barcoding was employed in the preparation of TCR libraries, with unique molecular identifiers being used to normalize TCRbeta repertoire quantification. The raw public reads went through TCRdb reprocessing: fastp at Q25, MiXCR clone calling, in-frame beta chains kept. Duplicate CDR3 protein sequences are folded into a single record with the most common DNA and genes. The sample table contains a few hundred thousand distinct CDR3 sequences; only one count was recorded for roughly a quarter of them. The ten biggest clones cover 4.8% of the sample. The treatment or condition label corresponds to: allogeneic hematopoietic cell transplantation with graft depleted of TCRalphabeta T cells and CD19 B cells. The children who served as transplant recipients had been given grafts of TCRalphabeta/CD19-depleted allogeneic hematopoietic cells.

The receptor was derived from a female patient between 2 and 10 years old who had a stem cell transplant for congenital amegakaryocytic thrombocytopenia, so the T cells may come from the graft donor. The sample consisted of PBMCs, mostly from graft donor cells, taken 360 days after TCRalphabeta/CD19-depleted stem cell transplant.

The DNA sequence is given as TGCAGTGCGATAACTAGCGGGGAGCGCACAGATACGCAGTATTTT. Its amino acids are CSAITSGERTDTQYF. The V and J segments used are TRBV20-1 and TRBJ2-3; 10 central bases correspond to TRBD2. Here V drops 6 bases and J drops 1 base, and the junction holds 7 bases not matched to any gene. The germline V gene (reference sequence) specifies DFQATT as CDR1 and SNEGSKA as CDR2. Including the terminal cysteine and phenylalanine, the CDR3 comprises 15 residues. Only CDR3 DNA remains: 45 bases, in frame from the first base.